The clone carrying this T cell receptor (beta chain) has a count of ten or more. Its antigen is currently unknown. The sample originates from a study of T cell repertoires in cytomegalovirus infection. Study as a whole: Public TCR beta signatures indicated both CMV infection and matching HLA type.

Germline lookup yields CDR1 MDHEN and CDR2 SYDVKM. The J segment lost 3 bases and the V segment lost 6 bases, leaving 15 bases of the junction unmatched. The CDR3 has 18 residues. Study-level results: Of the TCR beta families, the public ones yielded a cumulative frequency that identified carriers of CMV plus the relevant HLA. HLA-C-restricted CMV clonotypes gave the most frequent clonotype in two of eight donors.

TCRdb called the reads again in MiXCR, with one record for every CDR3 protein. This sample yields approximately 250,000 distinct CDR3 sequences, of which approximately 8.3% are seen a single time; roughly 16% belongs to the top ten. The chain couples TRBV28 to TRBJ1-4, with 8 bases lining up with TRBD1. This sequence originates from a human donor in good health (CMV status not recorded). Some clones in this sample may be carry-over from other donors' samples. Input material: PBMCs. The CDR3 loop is CASSKGQGQTWANEKLFF. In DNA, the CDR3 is TGTGCCAGCAGCAAAGGACAGGGCCAAACCTGGGCTAATGAAAAACTGTTTTTT.